This TCR beta chain is from a study of blood T cell repertoires in COVID-19 (dated by TCRdb to the early 2020s). A note on the overall study: Collaborator samples came from the United States, Italy and Spain and covered acute and convalescent phases of COVID-19. The repertoires were released in a freely available public database intended as a resource for research on the immune response to SARS-CoV-2. Deeply sampled blood TCRbeta repertoires from subjects exposed to, actively infected with, or recovered from COVID-19 were included in the dataset. Sample metadata almost always included a de-identified subject ID, COVID-19 status, age in years and sex. HLA class I and class II types, where available, came from metadata supplied by the sample provider rather than from assay-based typing. The samples were drawn from the first 160 participants of the ongoing ImmuneRACE study and from some 1,300 subjects provided by 6 global collaborators. The material from the prospective study consisted of cDNA or gDNA derived from T cells, B-cell-depleted T cells, or PBMCs. Summary of the overall study and its limitations: Clinical and demographic metadata were provided uncurated, with the amount varying by source and participant.

TCRbeta CDR3 regions were amplified from genomic DNA using the immunoSEQ Assay, a bias-controlled multiplex PCR. Regarding the original processing steps: Within the assay, amplification of reference gene primers was used to estimate how many nucleated cells each sample contained. Sequence reads were collapsed and filtered to measure the absolute abundance of every unique TCRbeta CDR3 rearrangement. For each sample, productive Simpson clonality was calculated as the square root of Simpson's diversity index across productive rearrangements. TCRdb mirrors the immuneACCESS table, restricted to in-frame sequences. Some clones are absent from its copies; in checked studies, under half trace to an unresolved V gene, and the reason for the others is unknown. The V and J calls and the clone size are those of that table, but D and trimming were determined from the DNA. Counted in this sample were 190,000 or so clones; 80% to 90% of them appeared once. Jointly, the top ten make up about 0.96% of the sample.

Another Seattle source contributed samples from volunteer blood donors who had recovered from COVID-19. Collaborating institutions collected whole blood in K2EDTA tubes following their own protocols. For TCRbeta analysis, collaborators shipped samples in one of three forms: frozen whole blood, isolated PBMCs, or DNA extracted from either of those sample types. Concerning this clone itself: It lacks a known antigen. No base qualities exist here, and no much larger clone lies one base off it.

The CDR3 runs 15 residues from the cysteine to the phenylalanine. Just CDR3 DNA is preserved here, 45 bases in frame from base 1. Via the germline V gene (reference sequence), CDR1 is LGHDT and CDR2 YNNKEL. Trimming takes 4 bases off V and 9 bases off J; junction bases not matched to a gene: 13. The TCR originated in a woman younger than 30 who had recovered from COVID-19. The rearranged chain carries TRBV3-1 (or the pseudogene TRBV3-2) and TRBJ1-1, with 8 central nucleotides matching TRBD1. The specimen was peripheral blood. The CDR3 has the sequence CASSPPGTGQSKAFF. Here is the DNA: TGTGCCAGCAGCCCGCCCGGGACAGGCCAGAGTAAAGCTTTCTTT.